This TCR beta chain was sequenced for a study of early T cells in non-severe SARS-CoV-2 infection. This clonotype was found many times. TCRdb analysed the 5' RACE reads with MiXCR anew, one entry per CDR3 protein. The sample includes approximately 22,000 distinct CDR3 sequences, around 5% seen only once; the top ten take approximately 15%. The clonotype comes from an adult who was a healthcare worker with PCR-confirmed SARS-CoV-2 infection or an uninfected control (not recorded which). The sequencing here drew on whole blood, taken at baseline.

CDR3 amino acids: CAISDKGMSGYTF. The CDR3 DNA reads as TGTGCCATCAGTGACAAGGGAATGAGCGGCTACACCTTC. V is TRBV10-3 and J is TRBJ1-2; D call uncertain. Trimming left V 3 bases short and J 8 bases short, with 13 bases between. Looked up from germline, CDR1 is ENHRY and CDR2 is SYGVKD. This CDR3 contains 13 residues.